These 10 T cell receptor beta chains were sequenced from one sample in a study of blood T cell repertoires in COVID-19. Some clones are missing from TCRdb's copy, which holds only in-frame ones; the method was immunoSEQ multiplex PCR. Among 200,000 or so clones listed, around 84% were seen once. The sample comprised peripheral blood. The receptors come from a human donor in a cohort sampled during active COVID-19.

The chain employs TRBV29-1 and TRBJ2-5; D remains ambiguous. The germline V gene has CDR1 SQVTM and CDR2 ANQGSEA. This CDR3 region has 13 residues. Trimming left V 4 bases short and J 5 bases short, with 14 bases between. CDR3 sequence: CSVAKSIRETQYF. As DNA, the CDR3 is TGCAGCGTTGCTAAGAGTATTCGGGAGACCCAGTACTTC.

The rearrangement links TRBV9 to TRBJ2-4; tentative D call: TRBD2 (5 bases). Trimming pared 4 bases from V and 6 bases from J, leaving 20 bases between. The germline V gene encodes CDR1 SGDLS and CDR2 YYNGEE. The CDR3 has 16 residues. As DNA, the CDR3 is TGTGCCAGCAGCAAAAGTGGGTCCCGAAGCGGAAACATTCAGTACTTC. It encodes CASSKSGSRSGNIQYF.

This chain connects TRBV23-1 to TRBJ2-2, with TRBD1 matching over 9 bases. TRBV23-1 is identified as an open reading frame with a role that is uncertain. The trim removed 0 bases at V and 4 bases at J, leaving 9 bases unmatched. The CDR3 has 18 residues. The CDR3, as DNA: TGCGCCAGCAGTCAATCCGGGGGACAGGGTAAAGCCACCGGGGAGCTGTTTTTT. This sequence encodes CASSQSGGQGKATGELFF.

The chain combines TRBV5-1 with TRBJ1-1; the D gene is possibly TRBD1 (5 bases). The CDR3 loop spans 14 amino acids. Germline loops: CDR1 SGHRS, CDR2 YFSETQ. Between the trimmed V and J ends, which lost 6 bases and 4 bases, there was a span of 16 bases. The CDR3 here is CASTPLGGVTEAFF. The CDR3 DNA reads TGCGCCAGCACTCCTCTAGGAGGGGTCACTGAAGCTTTCTTT.

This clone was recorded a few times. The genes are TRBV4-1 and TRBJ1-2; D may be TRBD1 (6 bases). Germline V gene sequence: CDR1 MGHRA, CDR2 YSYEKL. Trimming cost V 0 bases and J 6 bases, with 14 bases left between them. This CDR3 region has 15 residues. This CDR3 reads CASSQEGPAGDGYTF. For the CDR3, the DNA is TGCGCCAGCAGCCAAGAGGGCCCTGCAGGGGATGGCTACACCTTC.

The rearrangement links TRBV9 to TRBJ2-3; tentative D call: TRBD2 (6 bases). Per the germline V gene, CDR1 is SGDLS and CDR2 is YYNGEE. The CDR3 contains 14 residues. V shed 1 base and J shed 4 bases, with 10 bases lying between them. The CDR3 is CASSVSGGADTQYF. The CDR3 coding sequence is TGTGCCAGCAGCGTATCCGGAGGGGCAGATACGCAGTATTTT.

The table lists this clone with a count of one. This CDR3 reads CASSAGTHTDTQYF. The CDR3, as DNA: TGTGCCAGCAGTGCAGGGACTCACACAGATACGCAGTATTTT. V and J are TRBV28 and TRBJ2-3; maybe TRBD2 (6 bases). Germline CDR1 reads MDHEN; CDR2 reads SYDVKM. V lost 5 bases and J 2 bases, leaving 11 bases between the germline ends. The CDR3 spans 14 residues.

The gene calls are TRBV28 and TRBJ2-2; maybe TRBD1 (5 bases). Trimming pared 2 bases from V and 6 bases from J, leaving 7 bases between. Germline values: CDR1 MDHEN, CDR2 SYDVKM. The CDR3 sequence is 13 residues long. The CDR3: CASSLQGAGELFF. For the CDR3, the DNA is TGTGCCAGCAGTTTACAGGGCGCCGGGGAGCTGTTTTTT. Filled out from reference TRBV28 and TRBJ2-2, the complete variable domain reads DVKVTQSSRYLVKRTGEKVFLECVQDMDHENMFWYRQDPGLGLRLIYFSYDVKMKEKGDIPEGYSVSREKKERFSLILESASTNQTSMYLCASSLQGAGELFFGEGSRLTVL.

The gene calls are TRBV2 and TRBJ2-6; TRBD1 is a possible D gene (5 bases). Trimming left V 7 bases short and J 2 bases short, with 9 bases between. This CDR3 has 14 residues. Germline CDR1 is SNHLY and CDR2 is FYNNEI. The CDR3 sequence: CASKGSPGANVLTF. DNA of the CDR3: TGTGCCAGCAAGGGGTCGCCTGGGGCCAACGTCCTGACTTTC.

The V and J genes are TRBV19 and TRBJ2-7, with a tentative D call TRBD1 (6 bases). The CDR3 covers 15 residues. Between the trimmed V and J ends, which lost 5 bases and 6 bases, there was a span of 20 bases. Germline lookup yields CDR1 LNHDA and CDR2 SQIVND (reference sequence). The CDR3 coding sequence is TGTGCCAGTAGTCTTAACAGGGAGCACGGGTCCGAGCAGTACTTC. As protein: CASSLNREHGSEQYF.